This TCR beta chain was sequenced in a study of blood T cells in healthy people across ages. Study-level information: Every two T cells gave about one barcoded beta molecule via template switching.

A few counts support this clonotype. This CDR3 is built from 17 residues. V gave up 6 bases and J gave up 0 bases, with 21 bases separating them. Germline CDR1 is DFQATT and CDR2 is SNEGSKA (reference sequence). Donors each provided around 9 milliliters of peripheral blood. Together with a sample-barcoded 5' primer, a J-beta primer mix was included in a second PCR lasting about 6 to 11 cycles. Tagging of each cDNA molecule was performed by a template-switch adaptor with 12 random nucleotides. Every sample produced at least 2.5 million CDR3-containing paired-end reads. Via MiXCR, TCRdb re-called the 5' RACE reads, giving one row per CDR3 protein. Of 1.5 million to 2 million distinct CDR3 sequences in the sample, around 35% are singletons; the top ten hold about 11%.

This chain joins TRBV20-1 and TRBJ1-5; D is ambiguous. The sequence was collected from a woman younger than 45 in good health. The sequenced material came from blood. This chain's CDR3 is CSALGGRSTLSNQPQHF. The CDR3 nucleotides are TGCAGTGCCCTGGGAGGCAGGTCCACTCTTAGCAATCAGCCCCAGCATTTT.